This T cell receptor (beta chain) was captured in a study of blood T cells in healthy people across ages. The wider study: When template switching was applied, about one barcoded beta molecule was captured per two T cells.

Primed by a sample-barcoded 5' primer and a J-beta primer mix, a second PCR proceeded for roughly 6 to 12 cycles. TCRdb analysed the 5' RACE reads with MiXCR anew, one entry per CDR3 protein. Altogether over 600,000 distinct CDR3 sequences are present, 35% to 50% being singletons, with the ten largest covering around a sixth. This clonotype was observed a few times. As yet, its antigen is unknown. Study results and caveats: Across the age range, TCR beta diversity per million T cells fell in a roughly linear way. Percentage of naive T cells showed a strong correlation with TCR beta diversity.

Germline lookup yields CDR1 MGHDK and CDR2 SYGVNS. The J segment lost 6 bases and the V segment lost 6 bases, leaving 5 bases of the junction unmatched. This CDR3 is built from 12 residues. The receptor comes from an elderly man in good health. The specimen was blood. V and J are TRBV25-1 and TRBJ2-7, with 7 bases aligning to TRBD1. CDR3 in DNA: TGTGCCAGCAGGCAGTCAGGGGGCGAGCAGTACTTC. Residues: CASRQSGGEQYF.